In its sample, the clone carrying this T cell receptor beta chain was seen a few times. Its antigen remains unidentified. The sample is drawn from a study of response to subunit inactivated influenza vaccine. Study-level findings and limits: Only a handful of new T cells, the authors suggested, are recruited with each seasonal influenza vaccination.

V trimming: 5 bases; J trimming: 0 bases; junction bases outside the gene matches: 4. This CDR3 has 14 residues. Germline V CDR1 and CDR2: DFQATT, SNEGSKA (reference sequence). One entry per CDR3 protein, called by TCRdb with MiXCR from the RT-PCR reads. Of about 540,000 distinct CDR3 sequences detected, about 15% appear once; the ten largest clones hold more than 9.5%. The sequencing here drew on PBMCs from blood, taken approximately 13 days after vaccination. The receptor was isolated from a man aged 45 to 65 who received an inactivated influenza vaccine. The chain couples TRBV20-1 to TRBJ2-3, with 8 nucleotides matching TRBD1. The CDR3 DNA is TGCAGTGCTTTTCGGGACAGGAGCACAGATACGCAGTATTTT. Protein sequence: CSAFRDRSTDTQYF.